This TCR beta chain was sequenced in a study of blood T cell repertoires in COVID-19 (dated by TCRdb to 2018 to 2020). As for the study more broadly: Samples from collaborators originated in the United States, Italy and Spain and spanned both the acute and convalescent phases of COVID-19. Nearly every sample came with metadata listing a de-identified subject ID, COVID-19 status, age in years and sex. The repertoires were made available in a free public database intended to serve as a resource for research on the immune response to SARS-CoV-2. Where HLA class I and class II types were available, the types were taken from metadata supplied by the sample provider, not from assay-based typing. The dataset comprised deeply sampled blood TCRbeta repertoires from subjects exposed to, actively infected with, or recovered from COVID-19. The material from the prospective study consisted of cDNA or gDNA derived from T cells, B-cell-depleted T cells, or PBMCs. The samples were drawn from the first 160 participants of the ongoing ImmuneRACE study and from 950 to 1,500 subjects provided by 6 global collaborators. Study-level results and caveats: How much clinical and demographic metadata was included differed by source and by participant, and the metadata was provided uncurated.

TCRbeta CDR3 regions were amplified from genomic DNA using the immunoSEQ Assay, a bias-controlled multiplex PCR. Concerning the study's data processing: The number of nucleated cells in each sample was estimated by amplification of reference gene primers within the assay. To quantify the absolute abundance of each unique TCRbeta CDR3 rearrangement, sequence reads were collapsed and filtered. Productive Simpson clonality was computed per sample as the square root of Simpson's diversity index over productive rearrangements. Held by TCRdb, this immuneACCESS table contains in-frame sequences only and omits some clones. Under half of the omission traces to an unresolved V gene where checked; the cause of the rest is unknown. The V and J calls and clone size are taken from that table; D and trimming were inferred from the DNA. This sample lists some 170,000 clones; around 90% were detected once. The ten most abundant clones make up roughly 1.4% of the sample.

Collaborating institutions collected whole blood in K2EDTA tubes following their own protocols. For TCRbeta analysis, collaborators shipped samples in one of three forms: frozen whole blood, isolated PBMCs, or DNA extracted from either of those sample types. Concerning this clone itself: The antigen it binds to is not known. No base-level quality is on record; no much larger clone is a single base apart.

The CDR3 goes from the cysteine to the phenylalanine over 13 residues. The entry retains the CDR3 DNA only, 39 bases that are in frame from base 1. V is shortened by 1 base, J by 2 bases, and the region joining them spans 5 bases. From a lookup of the germline V gene (reference sequence), CDR1 and CDR2 are LNHDA and SQIVND. This receptor was obtained from a woman between 50 and 59 years old with acute or convalescent COVID-19. The chain couples TRBV19 to TRBJ1-1; the D gene is unclear. Sequencing input: peripheral blood. The CDR3 region reads CASSIALNTEAFF. The DNA is TGTGCCAGTAGTATAGCTCTAAACACTGAAGCTTTCTTT.